This T cell receptor beta chain derives from a study of beta chain features in type 1 diabetes. Study-wide findings and caveats: Any HLA effect on TCRB rearrangement was left unresolved by small sub-analyses. Over-representation of high TCR-expressing cells was a possible consequence of cDNA sequencing. All four CD4+ subsets from Type 1 diabetes patients carried moderately but significantly shorter TCRB CDR3s.

This clone showed up just a few times. What it binds is not known. J lost 3 bases, V lost 6 bases, and 5 bases had no gene match. Germline V gives CDR1 SQVTM, CDR2 ANQGSEA. The length of the CDR3 is 14 residues. Using CD45RO/CCR7/CD25/CD127/CD95/CD27, CD4+ naive, central memory, regulatory and stem cell-like memory cells were sorted. The entirety of the isolated RNA underwent reverse transcription, so expressed TCRB transcripts were sequenced. Reads from naive, central memory and regulatory T cell samples averaged around 3.7 million. The repertoire was sequenced with immunoSEQ multiplex PCR; TCRdb's copy has only in-frame clones and lacks some. Here the sample spans more than 300,000 clones, around 9.6% being singletons.

The rearrangement links TRBV29-1 to TRBJ2-1; 10 bases line up with TRBD2. The TCR originated in a man aged 25 to 45 with type 1 diabetes. Source material: central memory CD4+ T cells from blood. The CDR3 protein is CSVPTSGFYNEQFF. CDR3 nucleotide sequence: TGCAGCGTCCCGACTAGCGGGTTCTACAATGAGCAGTTCTTC.